This record concerns one TCR beta chain sequence. Its specificity is not known. The sample belongs to a study of blood T cells in healthy people across ages. Regarding the study as a whole: It was not known whether donors were CMV positive (a possible confounder of expanded clonotype changes). Versus aged donors, long-lived donors had higher diversity and more naive CD4+ cells.

The extraction recovered at least 6 micrograms of total RNA per sample. The V gene's germline CDR1 is SGHRS and CDR2 YFSETQ. The length of the CDR3 is 12 residues. V dropped 6 bases and J dropped 6 bases, with 11 bases sitting between them. Primed by a sample-barcoded 5' primer and a J-beta primer mix, a second PCR proceeded for 7 to 11 cycles. TCRdb redid the calling of the 5' RACE reads with MiXCR, one entry per CDR3 protein. This table has 600,000 to 650,000 distinct CDR3 sequences, under 65% appearing once. This sequence was found in a man in his sixties in good health. The chain combines TRBV5-1 with TRBJ2-3; D is uncertain. Source material: blood. In DNA, the CDR3 is TGCGCCAGCAATGGAGAGTTGGATACGCAGTATTTT. It yields the protein CASNGELDTQYF.